The 17 T cell receptor beta chains given below trace back to one sample, sequenced in a study of cytomegalovirus exposure and HLA in healthy donors. The PCR made use of 60 Vbeta and 13 Jbeta primers. Assay: immunoSEQ multiplex PCR; the TCRdb copy retains only in-frame clones and omits some. This repertoire shows 150,000 to 200,000 clones, 60% to 80% found once; its top ten account for over 11%. The source material was PBMCs. Receptors were obtained from a man between 45 and 60 years old in good health and CMV-seropositive.

The V gene is TRBV6-1, the J gene TRBJ2-2, with 8 bases fitting TRBD1. Germline trimming cut 7 bases from V and 5 bases from J; bases unmatched to any gene: 6. CDR3 length equals 14 residues. Germline V CDR1 and CDR2: MNHNS, SASEGT. The CDR3 DNA reads TGTGCCAGCACCCAGGGGGCCAGGACCGGGGAGCTGTTTTTT. Residues: CASTQGARTGELFF.

This rearrangement joins TRBV5-4 to TRBJ2-5; TRBD1 is a possible D gene (6 bases). Trimming removed 6 bases at V and 3 bases at J, with 18 bases between. This CDR3 is built from 15 residues. CDR1 is SGHNT, CDR2 YYREEE, per germline (reference sequence). CDR3 sequence (DNA): TGTGCCAGCACCTTCAGGGGACGGACAAAAGAGACCCAGTACTTC. This translates into CASTFRGRTKETQYF.

The V gene is TRBV11-2, the J gene TRBJ1-1; TRBD1 is a possible D gene (5 bases). Germline V gene data show CDR1 as SGHAT and CDR2 as FQNNGV. Trimming removed 4 bases at V and 5 bases at J, with 11 bases between. This CDR3 contains 13 residues. The CDR3 DNA reads TGTGCCAGCAGCTCCATCGGGGGAACTGAAGCTTTCTTT. The encoded protein is CASSSIGGTEAFF.

The chain recombines TRBV7-2 with TRBJ1-5; D gene uncertain. The CDR3 is 16 amino acids. The V and J ends lost 0 bases and 3 bases respectively, with 12 bases between them. In germline, CDR1 is SGHTA, CDR2 FQGNSA. Here the CDR3 DNA reads TGTGCCAGCAGCTTAGCCCTAGCCGGGCCCAATCAGCCCCAGCATTTT. Its translation: CASSLALAGPNQPQHF.

This sequence joins TRBV29-1 and TRBJ2-1; 13 positions agree with TRBD2. CDR1 is SQVTM and CDR2 is ANQGSEA in the germline V gene. The junction had 5 bases not matched to a gene; V was cut back by 6 bases and J by 9 bases. The CDR3 has 13 amino acids. The CDR3 DNA reads TGCAGCGTCCGGACTAGCGGGGGTGTTGAGCAGTTCTTC. Translating gives CSVRTSGGVEQFF.

The chain employs TRBV6-5 and TRBJ1-1; D gene uncertain. This CDR3 is built from 15 residues. Per the germline V gene, CDR1 is MNHEY and CDR2 is SVGAGI. Trimming pared 2 bases from V and 2 bases from J, leaving 12 bases between. For the CDR3, the DNA is TGTGCCAGCAGTTACCGGGGTAACTCCAACACTGAAGCTTTCTTT. Its translation is CASSYRGNSNTEAFF.

This chain links TRBV6-5 with TRBJ1-6; TRBD1 matches at 7 bases. CDR1 MNHEY and CDR2 SVGAGI come from the germline V gene. The V and J ends lost 6 bases and 9 bases, in that order; junction bases with no gene match: 8. The CDR3 runs 14 residues. The CDR3 sequence: CASSADRDGSPLHF. CDR3 DNA: TGTGCCAGCAGCGCCGACAGGGATGGTTCACCCCTCCACTTT.

The chain uses TRBV6-1 and TRBJ1-1; D is undetermined. The CDR3 loop spans 10 amino acids. V was cut by 8 bases and J by 8 bases, with 9 bases left in between. Germline CDR1 MNHNS, CDR2 SASEGT. CDR3: CASGRLEAFF. CDR3 nucleotides: TGTGCCAGCGGGAGATTAGAAGCTTTCTTT.

V gene TRBV2 combines with J gene TRBJ2-5; 7 nucleotides agree with TRBD1. In germline, CDR1 is SNHLY, CDR2 FYNNEI. This CDR3 comprises 15 residues. V lost 5 bases, J lost 2 bases, and 8 bases stayed unmatched. CDR3 amino acids: CASSPQGLGQETQYF. CDR3 coding DNA: TGTGCCAGCAGTCCACAGGGGTTGGGGCAAGAGACCCAGTACTTC.

This sequence joins TRBV4-1 and TRBJ2-5; TRBD2 might be the D (6 bases). Germline-derived CDR1 and CDR2 are MGHRA and YSYEKL. Trimming took 1 base from V and 5 from J, leaving 23 bases between them. The CDR3 is made up of 18 amino acids. Here the CDR3 DNA reads TGCGCCAGCAGCCAAGGTACACTAGCAAAAGGTGAACGTGAGACCCAGTACTTC. It yields the protein CASSQGTLAKGERETQYF.

This clone was picked up one time. The genes are TRBV6-1 and TRBJ2-7; perhaps TRBD1 as D (5 bases). V lost 6 bases, J lost 3 bases, and 15 bases lay in between. Germline values: CDR1 MNHNS, CDR2 SASEGT. The CDR3 is 14 amino acids. The CDR3 reads CASSARQSVYEQYV. CDR3 sequence (DNA): TGTGCCAGCAGCGCGCGACAGAGTGTCTACGAGCAGTACGTC.

This clone was seen only a few times. The chain carries TRBV4-3 and TRBJ1-2; a weak D match, TRBD1 (6 bases). Germline V CDR1 and CDR2: LGHNA, YSLEER. The CDR3 spans 14 residues. Trimming pared 0 bases from V and 2 bases from J, leaving 7 bases between. CDR3 sequence: CASSQDQGNYGYTF. CDR3 bases: TGCGCCAGCAGCCAAGATCAGGGGAACTATGGCTACACCTTC.

The chain carries TRBV6-5 and TRBJ1-3; maybe TRBD1 (6 bases). Trimming removed 5 bases at V and 0 bases at J, with 11 bases between. CDR3 length: 15 residues. Germline lookup yields CDR1 MNHEY and CDR2 SVGAGI. This chain's CDR3 is CASSQQGSSGNTIYF. The CDR3 DNA reads as TGTGCCAGCAGTCAGCAGGGGAGCTCTGGAAACACCATATATTTT.

Only a few counts were recorded for this clone. This rearrangement joins TRBV5-4 to TRBJ1-2; the match to TRBD1 covers 7 bases. Trimming at V came to 4 bases and at J to 8 bases, leaving 14 bases not matched to a gene. Germline lookup yields CDR1 SGHNT and CDR2 YYREEE (reference sequence). The CDR3 runs to 15 residues. DNA for the CDR3: TGTGCCAGCAGCCCACCCGGGACAGAGGTGGGGGGCTACACCTTC. Amino acids: CASSPPGTEVGGYTF. Supplemented by reference TRBV5-4 and TRBJ1-2, the full variable domain reads ETGVTQSPTHLIKTRGQQVTLRCSSQSGHNTVSWYQQALGQGPQFIFQYYREEENGRGNFPPRFSGLQFPNYSSELNVNALELDDSALYLCASSPPGTEVGGYTFGSGTRLTVV.

V and J are TRBV28 and TRBJ1-1, with 7 bases lining up with TRBD1. The CDR3 contains 14 residues. Germline V gene data show CDR1 as MDHEN and CDR2 as SYDVKM. Trimming at V came to 8 bases and at J to 0 bases, leaving 6 bases not matched to a gene. The CDR3 sequence: CASVQGQMNTEAFF. The DNA for the CDR3 is TGTGCCAGCGTACAGGGACAGATGAACACTGAAGCTTTCTTT.

J is TRBJ1-4 and V is TRBV11-1; D call uncertain. The CDR3 spans 15 residues. Germline CDR1 reads SGHAT; CDR2 reads FQDESV (reference sequence). V lost 5 bases to trimming and J lost 2 bases, with 12 bases between them. CDR3 loop: CASSPEGATNEKLFF. In DNA form, the CDR3 reads TGTGCCAGCAGCCCGGAGGGAGCCACTAATGAAAAACTGTTTTTT.

The genes are TRBV19 and TRBJ2-1, with TRBD1 matching 9 bases. The ends lost 5 bases at V and 5 bases at J; junction bases unmatched: 7. The CDR3 consists of 15 residues. Per the germline V gene, CDR1 is LNHDA and CDR2 is SQIVND (reference sequence). The CDR3 coding sequence is TGTGCCAGTAGTTTCACAGGGGGCGCGGACAATGAGCAGTTCTTC. Its protein product is CASSFTGGADNEQFF. Looking up the rest from reference TRBV19 and TRBJ2-1 gives the full variable domain: DGGITQSPKYLFRKEGQNVTLSCEQNLNHDAMYWYRQDPGQGLRLIYYSQIVNDFQKGDIAEGYSVSREKKESFPLTVTSAQKNPTAFYLCASSFTGGADNEQFFGPGTRLTVL.